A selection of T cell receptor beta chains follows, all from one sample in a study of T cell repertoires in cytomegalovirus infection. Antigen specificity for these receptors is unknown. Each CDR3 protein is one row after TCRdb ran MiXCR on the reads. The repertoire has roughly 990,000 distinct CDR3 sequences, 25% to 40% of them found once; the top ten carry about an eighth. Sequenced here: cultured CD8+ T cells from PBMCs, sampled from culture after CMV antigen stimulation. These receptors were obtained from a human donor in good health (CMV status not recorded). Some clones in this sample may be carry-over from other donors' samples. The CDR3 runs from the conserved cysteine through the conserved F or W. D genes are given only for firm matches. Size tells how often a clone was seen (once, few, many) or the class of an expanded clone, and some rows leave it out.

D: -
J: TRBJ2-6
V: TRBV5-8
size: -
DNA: TGTGCCAGCAGCTTGGCAGGGGATTTGAGCTCTGGGGCCAACGTCCTGACTTTC
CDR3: CASSLAGDLSSGANVLTF

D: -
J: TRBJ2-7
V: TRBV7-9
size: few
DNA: TGTGCCGGTGGGGTCGAGGAGCAGTACTTC
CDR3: CAGGVEEQYF

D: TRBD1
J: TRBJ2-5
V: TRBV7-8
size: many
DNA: TGTGCCAGCAGCCCCCCGACAGGGCCCCAAGAGACCCAGTACTTC
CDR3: CASSPPTGPQETQYF

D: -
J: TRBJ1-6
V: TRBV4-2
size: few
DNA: TGTGCCAGCAGCCAAGACGACGAGTATTCACCCCTCCACTTT
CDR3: CASSQDDEYSPLHF

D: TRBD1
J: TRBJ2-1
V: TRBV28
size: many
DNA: TGTGCCAGCAGTTTGCAACCGGGGACAGGGGCCTACAATGAGCAGTTCTTC
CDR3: CASSLQPGTGAYNEQFF

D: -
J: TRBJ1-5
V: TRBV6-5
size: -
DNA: TGTGCCAGCAGTTACGGGGGGGCTCAGCCCCAGCATTTT
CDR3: CASSYGGAQPQHF

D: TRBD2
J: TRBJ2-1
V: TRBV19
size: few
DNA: TGTGCCAGTAGTATTGCGGGGGACGCTTACAATGAGCAGTTCTTC
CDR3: CASSIAGDAYNEQFF

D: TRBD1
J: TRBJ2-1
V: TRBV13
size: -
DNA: TGTGCCAGCAGCTTAGGCGGACAGGGGCGGAATGAGCAGTTCTTC
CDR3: CASSLGGQGRNEQFF

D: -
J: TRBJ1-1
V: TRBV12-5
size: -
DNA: TGTGCTAGTGGCCTTAACTTGAACACTGAAGCTTTCTTT
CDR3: CASGLNLNTEAFF

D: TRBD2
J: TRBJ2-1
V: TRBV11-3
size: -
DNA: TGTGCCAGCAGCTTATTTTCTAGCGGAAACAATGAGCAGTTCTTC
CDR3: CASSLFSSGNNEQFF

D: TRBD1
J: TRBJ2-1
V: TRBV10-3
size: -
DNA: TGTGCCATCAGTGAGTCTCTAACAGGGGTCTCCTACAATGAGCAGTTCTTC
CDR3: CAISESLTGVSYNEQFF

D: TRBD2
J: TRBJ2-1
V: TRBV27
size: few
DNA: TGTGCCAGCAGTTTCGTTAGCGGGGTCTCCTACAATGAGCAGTTCTTC
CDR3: CASSFVSGVSYNEQFF

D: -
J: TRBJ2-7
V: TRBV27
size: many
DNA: TGTGCCAGCAGCCTCAGTTCCGGGACCTACGAGCAGTACTTC
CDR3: CASSLSSGTYEQYF

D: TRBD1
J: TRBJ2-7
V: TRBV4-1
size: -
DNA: TGCACCAGCAGTTACGGACAGGGTGAACTCTACGAGCAGTACTTC
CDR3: CTSSYGQGELYEQYF

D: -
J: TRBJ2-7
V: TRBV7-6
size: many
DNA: TGTGCCAGCAGTTTGGGGACGGCCTCCTACGAGCAGTACTTC
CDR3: CASSLGTASYEQYF

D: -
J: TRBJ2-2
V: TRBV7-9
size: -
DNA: TGTGCCAGCAGCTCTTACAGGGTTCTCGGGGAGCTGTTTTTT
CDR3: CASSSYRVLGELFF

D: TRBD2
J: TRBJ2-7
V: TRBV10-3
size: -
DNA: TGTGCCATCAGGAGGGGACTAGCGGGCGAGCAGTACTTC
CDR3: CAIRRGLAGEQYF

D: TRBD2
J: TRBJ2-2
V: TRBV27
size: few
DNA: TGTGCCAGCAGCCCGACTAGCGGGGAGTACACCGGGGAGCTGTTTTTT
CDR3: CASSPTSGEYTGELFF

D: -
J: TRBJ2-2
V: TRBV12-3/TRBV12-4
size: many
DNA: TGTGCCAGCAGCCACCAGGGCCACACCGGGGAGCTGTTTTTT
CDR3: CASSHQGHTGELFF

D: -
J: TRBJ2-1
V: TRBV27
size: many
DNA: TGTGCCAGCAGCTTATCAGGGAACAATGAGCAGTTCTTC
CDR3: CASSLSGNNEQFF

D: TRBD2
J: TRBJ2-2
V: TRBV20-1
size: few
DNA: TGCAGTGCTGTAGCGGGGGGTGGCGGGGAGCTGTTTTTT
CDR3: CSAVAGGGGELFF

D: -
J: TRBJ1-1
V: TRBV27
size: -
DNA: TGTGCCAGCAGGGTAGGCTCTGAAGCTTTCTTT
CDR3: CASRVGSEAFF

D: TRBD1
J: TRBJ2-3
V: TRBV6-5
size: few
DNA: TGTGCCAGCAGTTACTCCGGGACAGTTCACACAGATACGCAGTATTTT
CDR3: CASSYSGTVHTDTQYF

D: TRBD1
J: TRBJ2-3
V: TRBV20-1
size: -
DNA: TGCAGTGCTAGCCCACAGGGGGCCAAGGCCCTAGATCGCACAGATACGCAGTATTTT
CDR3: CSASPQGAKALDRTDTQYF

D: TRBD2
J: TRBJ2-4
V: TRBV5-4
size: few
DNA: TGTGCCAGCAGAGGGACTAGCAATGGCAAAAACATTCAGTACTTC
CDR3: CASRGTSNGKNIQYF

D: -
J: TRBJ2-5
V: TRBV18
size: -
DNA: TGTGCCAGCTCACCAAACGGGGACTGGCGGCGGGTTGGAGAGACCCAGTACTTC
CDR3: CASSPNGDWRRVGETQYF

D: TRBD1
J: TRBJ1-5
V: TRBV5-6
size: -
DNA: TGTGCCAGCAGCTTGGGGACAGGCCCCACTCAGCCCCAGCATTTT
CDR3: CASSLGTGPTQPQHF

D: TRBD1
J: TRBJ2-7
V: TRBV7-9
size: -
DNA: TGTGCCAGCAGCTTATTCCCACGGGACAGCACCTACGAGCAGTACTTC
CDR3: CASSLFPRDSTYEQYF

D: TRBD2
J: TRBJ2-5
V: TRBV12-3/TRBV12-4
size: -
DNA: TGTGCCAGCAGTTTAACGGGTACCGGGACTAGCGGGGGTGAGACCCAGTACTTC
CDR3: CASSLTGTGTSGGETQYF

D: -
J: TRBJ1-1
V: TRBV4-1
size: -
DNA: TGCGCCAGCAGCCTTCCAGGGGTAGGCACTGAAGCTTTCTTT
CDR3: CASSLPGVGTEAFF